This T cell receptor beta chain was captured by sequencing in a study of T cell repertoires in cytomegalovirus infection. Study findings and constraints: HLA-C-restricted TCR beta clonotypes specific for CMV led the ex vivo response. Summed frequency of public TCR beta families distinguished CMV carriers with the relevant HLA.

Each CDR3 protein is one row after TCRdb ran MiXCR on the reads. This table has 150,000 or so distinct CDR3 sequences, 15% to 20% appearing once. Concerning this clonotype: Its antigen is not known.

This CDR3 is built from 16 residues. The V and J ends lost 5 bases and 3 bases, in that order; junction bases with no gene match: 10. CDR1 and CDR2 (germline): SGHKS, YYEKEE (reference sequence). Material for sequencing was CD8+ T cells from PBMCs. This clonotype was sampled from a human donor in good health (CMV status not recorded). Some clones in this sample may be carry-over from other donors' samples. This chain links TRBV5-5 with TRBJ2-1; 8 nucleotides align to TRBD1. The CDR3 bases are TGTGCCAGCAGTCCATCGACAGGGGCCTACTACAATGAGCAGTTCTTC. It codes for CASSPSTGAYYNEQFF. The variable domain in full, with the rest retrieved from reference TRBV5-5 and TRBJ2-1, is DAGVTQSPTHLIKTRGQQVTLRCSPISGHKSVSWYQQVLGQGPQFIFQYYEKEERGRGNFPDRFSARQFPNYSSELNVNALLLGDSALYLCASSPSTGAYYNEQFFGPGTRLTVL.